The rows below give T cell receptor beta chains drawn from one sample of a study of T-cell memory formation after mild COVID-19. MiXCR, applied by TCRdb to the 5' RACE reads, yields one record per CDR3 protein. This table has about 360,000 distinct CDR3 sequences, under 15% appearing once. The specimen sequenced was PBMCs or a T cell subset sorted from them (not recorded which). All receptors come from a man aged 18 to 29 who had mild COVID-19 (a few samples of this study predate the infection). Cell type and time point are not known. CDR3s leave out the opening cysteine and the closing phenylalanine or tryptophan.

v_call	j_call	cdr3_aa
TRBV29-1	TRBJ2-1	SVGNWADEQF
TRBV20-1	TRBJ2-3	SARDRLATSTDTQY
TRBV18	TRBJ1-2	ASSPPGTNHGYT
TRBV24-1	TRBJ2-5	ATEPFSGETQY
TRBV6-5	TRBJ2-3	ASNSKDTQY
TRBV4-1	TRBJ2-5	ASSRPGQETQY
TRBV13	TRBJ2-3	ASSLRDISTDTQY
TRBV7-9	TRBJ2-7	ASSPSGTAPYEQY
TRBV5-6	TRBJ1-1	ASSLGPLGETEAF
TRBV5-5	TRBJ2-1	ASSGLNNEQF